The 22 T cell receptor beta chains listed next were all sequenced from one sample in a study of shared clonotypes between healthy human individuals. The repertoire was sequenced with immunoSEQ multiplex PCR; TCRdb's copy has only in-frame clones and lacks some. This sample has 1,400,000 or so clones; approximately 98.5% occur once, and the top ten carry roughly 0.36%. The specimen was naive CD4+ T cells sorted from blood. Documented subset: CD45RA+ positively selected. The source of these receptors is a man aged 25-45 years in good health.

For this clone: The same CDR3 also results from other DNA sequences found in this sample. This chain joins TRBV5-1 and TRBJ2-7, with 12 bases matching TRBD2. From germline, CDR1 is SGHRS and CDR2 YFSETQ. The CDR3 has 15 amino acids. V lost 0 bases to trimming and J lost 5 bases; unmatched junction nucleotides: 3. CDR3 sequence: CASSLGLAGVDEQYF. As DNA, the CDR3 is TGCGCCAGCAGCTTGGGACTAGCGGGAGTAGACGAGCAGTACTTC.

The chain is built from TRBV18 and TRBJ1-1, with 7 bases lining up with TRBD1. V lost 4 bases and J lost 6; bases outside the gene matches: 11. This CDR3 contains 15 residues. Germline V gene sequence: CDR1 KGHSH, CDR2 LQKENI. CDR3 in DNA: TGTGCCAGCTCACTGACAACAGGGGTTAGCGCTGAAGCTTTCTTT. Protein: CASSLTTGVSAEAFF.

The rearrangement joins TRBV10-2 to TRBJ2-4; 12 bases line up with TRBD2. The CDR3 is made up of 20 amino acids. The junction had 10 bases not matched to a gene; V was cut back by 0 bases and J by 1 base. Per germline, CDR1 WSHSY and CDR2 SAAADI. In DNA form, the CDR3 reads TGCGCCAGCAGTGAGTCCTTCGGACTAGCGGGGTGGGGGGCCAAAAACATTCAGTACTTC. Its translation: CASSESFGLAGWGAKNIQYF.

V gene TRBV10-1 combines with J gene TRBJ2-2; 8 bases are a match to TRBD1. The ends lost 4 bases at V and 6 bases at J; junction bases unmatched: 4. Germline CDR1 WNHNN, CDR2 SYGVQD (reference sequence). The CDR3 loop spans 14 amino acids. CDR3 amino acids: CASSAGGASGELFF. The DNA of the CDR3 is TGCGCCAGCAGTGCAGGGGGCGCGTCCGGGGAGCTGTTTTTT.

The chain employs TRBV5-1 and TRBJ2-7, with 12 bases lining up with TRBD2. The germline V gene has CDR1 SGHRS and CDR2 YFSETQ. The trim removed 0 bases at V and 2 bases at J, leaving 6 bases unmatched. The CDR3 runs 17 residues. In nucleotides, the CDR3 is TGCGCCAGCAGCTTGGAGACTAGCGGGAGCGGAGCCTACGAGCAGTACTTC. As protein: CASSLETSGSGAYEQYF.

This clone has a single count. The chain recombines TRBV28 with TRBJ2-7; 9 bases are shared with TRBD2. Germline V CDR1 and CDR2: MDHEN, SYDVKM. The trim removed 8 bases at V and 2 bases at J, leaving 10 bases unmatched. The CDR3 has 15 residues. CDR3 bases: TGTGCCAGCTCGACCATAGCGGGAGAACCCTACGAGCAGTACTTC. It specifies CASSTIAGEPYEQYF.

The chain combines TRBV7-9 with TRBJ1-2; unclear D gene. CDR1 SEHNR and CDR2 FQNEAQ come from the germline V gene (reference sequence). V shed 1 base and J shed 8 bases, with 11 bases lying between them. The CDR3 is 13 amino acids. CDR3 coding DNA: TGTGCCAGCAGCTTAGTAGGCCAGAGGGGCTACACCTTC. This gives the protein CASSLVGQRGYTF. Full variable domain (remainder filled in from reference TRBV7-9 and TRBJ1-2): DTGVSQNPRHKITKRGQNVTFRCDPISEHNRLYWYRQTLGQGPEFLTYFQNEAQLEKSRLLSDRFSAERPKGSFSTLEIQRTEQGDSAMYLCASSLVGQRGYTFGSGTRLTVV.

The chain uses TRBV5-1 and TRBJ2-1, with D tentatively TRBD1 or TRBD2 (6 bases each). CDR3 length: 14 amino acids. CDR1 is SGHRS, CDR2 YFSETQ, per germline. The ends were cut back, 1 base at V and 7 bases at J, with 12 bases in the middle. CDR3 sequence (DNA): TGCGCCAGCAGCTTGCAAGGGGGGATGAATGAGCAGTTCTTC. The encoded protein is CASSLQGGMNEQFF. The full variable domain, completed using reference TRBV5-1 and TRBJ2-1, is KAGVTQTPRYLIKTRGQQVTLSCSPISGHRSVSWYQQTPGQGLQFLFEYFSETQRNKGNFPGRFSGRQFSNSRSEMNVSTLELGDSALYLCASSLQGGMNEQFFGPGTRLTVL.

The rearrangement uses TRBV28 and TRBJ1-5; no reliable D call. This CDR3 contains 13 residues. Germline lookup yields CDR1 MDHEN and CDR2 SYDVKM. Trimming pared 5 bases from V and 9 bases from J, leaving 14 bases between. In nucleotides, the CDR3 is TGTGCCAGCAGTAGGGATATCGGGTGGCCCCAGCATTTT. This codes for CASSRDIGWPQHF.

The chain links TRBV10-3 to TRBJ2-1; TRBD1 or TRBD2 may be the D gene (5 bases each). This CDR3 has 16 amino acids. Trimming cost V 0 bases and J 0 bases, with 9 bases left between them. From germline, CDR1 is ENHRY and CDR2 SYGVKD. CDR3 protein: CAISESRGSSYNEQFF. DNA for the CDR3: TGTGCCATCAGTGAGTCGAGGGGAAGCTCCTACAATGAGCAGTTCTTC.

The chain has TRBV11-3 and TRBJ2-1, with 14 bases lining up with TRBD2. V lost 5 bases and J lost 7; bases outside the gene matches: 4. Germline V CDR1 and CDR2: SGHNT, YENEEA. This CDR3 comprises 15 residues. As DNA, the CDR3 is TGTGCCAGCAGCCACGGACTAGCGGGAGGTAATGAGCAGTTCTTC. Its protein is CASSHGLAGGNEQFF.

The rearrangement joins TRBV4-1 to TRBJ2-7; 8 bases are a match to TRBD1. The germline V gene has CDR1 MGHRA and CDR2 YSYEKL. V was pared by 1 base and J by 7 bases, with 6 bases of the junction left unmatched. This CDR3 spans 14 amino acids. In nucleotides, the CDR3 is TGCGCCAGCAGCCAAGTGGCAGGGGGCAGGGAGCAGTACTTC. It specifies CASSQVAGGREQYF.

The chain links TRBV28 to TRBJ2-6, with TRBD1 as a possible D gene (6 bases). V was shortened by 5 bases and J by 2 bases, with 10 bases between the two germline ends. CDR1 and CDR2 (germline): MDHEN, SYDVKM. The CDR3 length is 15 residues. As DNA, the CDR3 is TGTGCCAGCAGTCCCGGGACACCTGGGGCCAACGTCCTGACTTTC. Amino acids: CASSPGTPGANVLTF.

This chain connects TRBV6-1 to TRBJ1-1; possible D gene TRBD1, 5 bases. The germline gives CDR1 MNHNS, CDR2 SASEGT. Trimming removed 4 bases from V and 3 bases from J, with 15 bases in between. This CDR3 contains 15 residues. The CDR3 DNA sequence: TGTGCCAGCAGTGGCGCAGGGTCTACGTACACTGAAGCTTTCTTT. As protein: CASSGAGSTYTEAFF.

CDR3 DNA: TGTGCCACCACTAGCGGGGGTTACACAGATACGCAGTATTTT. Residues: CATTSGGYTDTQYF. This chain links TRBV19 with TRBJ2-3, with TRBD2 identical over 11 bases. The trim removed 10 bases at V and 2 bases at J, leaving 5 bases unmatched. The germline gives CDR1 LNHDA, CDR2 SQIVND (reference sequence). The CDR3 has 14 amino acids.

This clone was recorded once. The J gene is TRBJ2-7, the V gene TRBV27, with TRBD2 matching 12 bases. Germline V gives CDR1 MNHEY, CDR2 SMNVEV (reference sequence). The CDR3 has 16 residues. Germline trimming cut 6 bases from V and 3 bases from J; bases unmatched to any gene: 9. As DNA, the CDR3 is TGTGCCAGCAGCCGGCTAGGGGGACTAGCGGGCTACGAGCAGTACTTC. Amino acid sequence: CASSRLGGLAGYEQYF.

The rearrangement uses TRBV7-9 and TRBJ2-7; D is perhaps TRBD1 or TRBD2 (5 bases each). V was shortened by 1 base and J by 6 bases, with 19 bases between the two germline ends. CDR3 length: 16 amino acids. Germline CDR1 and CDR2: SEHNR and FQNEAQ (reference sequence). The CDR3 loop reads CASSLGAWGYGVEQYF. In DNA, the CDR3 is TGTGCCAGCAGCTTAGGTGCTTGGGGCTACGGGGTCGAGCAGTACTTC.

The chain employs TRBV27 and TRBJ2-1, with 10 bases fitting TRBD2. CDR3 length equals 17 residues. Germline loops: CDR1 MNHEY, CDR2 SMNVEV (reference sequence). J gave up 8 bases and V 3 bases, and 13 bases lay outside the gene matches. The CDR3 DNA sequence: TGTGCCAGCAGTTTCGTGGGGGCTAGCGGGAGAAGTTATGAGCAGTTCTTC. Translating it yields CASSFVGASGRSYEQFF.

CDR3 sequence (DNA): TGTGCCAGCAAACAGGGGGCCAACTATGGCTACACCTTC. This codes for CASKQGANYGYTF. The chain uses TRBV18 and TRBJ1-2; 9 bases line up with TRBD1. The trim removed 8 bases at V and 2 bases at J, leaving 3 bases unmatched. The CDR3 extends over 13 amino acids. Germline V gene data show CDR1 as KGHSH and CDR2 as LQKENI.

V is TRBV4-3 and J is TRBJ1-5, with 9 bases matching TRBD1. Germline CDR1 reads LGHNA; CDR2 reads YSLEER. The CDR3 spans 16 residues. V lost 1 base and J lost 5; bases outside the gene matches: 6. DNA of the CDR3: TGCGCCAGCAGCCAAGGACTGGACAGGGGACATCAGCCCCAGCATTTT. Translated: CASSQGLDRGHQPQHF.

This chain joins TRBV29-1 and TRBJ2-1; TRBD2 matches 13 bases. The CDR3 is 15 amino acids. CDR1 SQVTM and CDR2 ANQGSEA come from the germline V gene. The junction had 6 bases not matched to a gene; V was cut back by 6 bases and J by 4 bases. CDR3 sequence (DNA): TGCAGCGTCGGGACTAGCGGGAAGGGTTACAATGAGCAGTTCTTC. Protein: CSVGTSGKGYNEQFF.

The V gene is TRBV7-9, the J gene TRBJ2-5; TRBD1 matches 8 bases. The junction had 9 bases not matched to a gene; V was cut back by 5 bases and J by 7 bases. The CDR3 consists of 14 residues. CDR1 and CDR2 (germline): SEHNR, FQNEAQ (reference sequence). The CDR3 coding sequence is TGTGCCAGCAGCCCAGGGGGCGGTACCGGGACCCAGTACTTC. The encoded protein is CASSPGGGTGTQYF.